The clone carrying this T cell receptor beta chain was seen repeatedly, ten times or more. Its antigen remains unidentified. V lost 4 bases to trimming and J lost 0 bases, with 11 bases between them. There are 14 residues in the CDR3. Germline V gives CDR1 DFQATT, CDR2 SNEGSKA (reference sequence). The sample comes from a study of neurological immune-mediated disorders. Study findings and constraints: HTLV-1-associated myelopathy had the most TCR clonal expansion, and multiple sclerosis had the least, less than healthy controls.

Every sequencing run drew on 15-18 subjects and yielded over 180 million TCR-beta sequences. TCRdb itself ran the 5' RACE reads through MiXCR, one entry per CDR3 protein. Of fewer than 55,000 distinct CDR3 sequences listed, about 6% are singletons. The sequence was obtained from a woman in her 40s in good health. The V gene is TRBV20-1, the J gene TRBJ2-3, with a tentative D call TRBD2 (6 bases). Specimen: CD4+ T cells from blood. The DNA of the CDR3 is TGCAGTGCTATGGAGGGCCCGAGCACAGATACGCAGTATTTT. Translated: CSAMEGPSTDTQYF.